The T cell receptor (beta chain) described here comes from a study of shared clonotypes between healthy human individuals. The overall study: With ages of 18 to 49, the donors were a couple of women and three men. Three plates were used per donor for CD4 naive, three for CD4 memory, two for CD8 naive and one for CD8 memory. Study-wide points: Compared with clonotypes that all four donors shared, non-shared clonotypes had lower generation probabilities.

Sequencing was at deep level. Here immunoSEQ multiplex PCR was the method, and the copy in TCRdb shows in-frame clones only, minus some. The table shows 150,000 to 200,000 clones, with around 63% occurring only once. This clone was seen many times. Its antigen is still unknown. The CDR3 is 17 residues long. Between the trimmed V and J ends, which lost 4 bases and 6 bases, there was a span of 22 bases. CDR1 MNHEY and CDR2 SMNVEV come from the germline V gene (reference sequence). The chain carries TRBV27 and TRBJ1-5; D remains unclear. This receptor was identified in a man under 40 in good health. Sequenced: memory CD4+ T cells sorted from blood. The sample's subset: CD45RA-negative fraction. The CDR3 DNA reads as TGTGCCAGCAGTTCCCAGGTGGCACTTATGGAGGGTCAGCCCCAGCATTTT. It codes for CASSSQVALMEGQPQHF.